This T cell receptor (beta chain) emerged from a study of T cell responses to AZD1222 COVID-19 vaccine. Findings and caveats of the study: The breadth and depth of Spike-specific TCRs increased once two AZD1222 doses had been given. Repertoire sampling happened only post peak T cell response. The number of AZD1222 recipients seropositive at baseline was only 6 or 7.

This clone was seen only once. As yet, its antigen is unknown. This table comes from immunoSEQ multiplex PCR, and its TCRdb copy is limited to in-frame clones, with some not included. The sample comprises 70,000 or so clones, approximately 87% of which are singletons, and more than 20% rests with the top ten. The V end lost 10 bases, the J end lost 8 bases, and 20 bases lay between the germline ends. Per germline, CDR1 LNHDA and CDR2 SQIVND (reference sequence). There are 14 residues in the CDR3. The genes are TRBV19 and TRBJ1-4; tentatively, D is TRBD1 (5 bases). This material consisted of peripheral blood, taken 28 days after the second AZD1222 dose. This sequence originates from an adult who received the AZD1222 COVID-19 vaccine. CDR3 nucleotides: TGTGCCACGAGTGTCGGCAGGGATCGCGAAAAACTGTTTTTT. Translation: CATSVGRDREKLFF.